This T cell receptor beta chain was retrieved from a study of cytomegalovirus exposure and HLA in healthy donors. This table comes from immunoSEQ multiplex PCR, and its TCRdb copy is limited to in-frame clones, with some not included. The sample lists about 170,000 clones; roughly 86% were seen once. Note on this clone: Its antigen remains unknown.

Broader study findings: The study flagged 150 to 200 TCR beta chains as cytomegalovirus-associated.

The clonotype originates from a young man in good health and CMV-seropositive. Source material: PBMCs.

The CDR3 nucleotides are TGTGCCAGCAGTGACGTCCTATCGGGAGATACGCAGTATTTT. Its translation is CASSDVLSGDTQYF. The rearrangement links TRBV2 to TRBJ2-3; D ambiguous. Germline V lookup: CDR1 SNHLY, CDR2 FYNNEI. V shed 3 bases and J shed 5 bases, with 12 bases lying between them. This CDR3 has 14 residues.